This T cell receptor beta chain originates from a study of T cell repertoires in ileal Crohn's disease. The CDR3 length is 12 residues. Trimming cost V 4 bases and J 10 bases; bases outside gene matches: 4. From germline, CDR1 is SGHRS and CDR2 YFSETQ. Profiling relied on immunoSEQ multiplex PCR, and the TCRdb table lists in-frame clones only, not all of them. This table holds under 13,000 clones, roughly 84% found once. Indicated time point: inflamed ileum from the surgical specimen. The chain carries TRBV5-1 and TRBJ2-1; TRBD2 agrees at 8 bases. This TCR came from an adult with Crohn's disease. Sequencing was carried out using ileal tissue. The CDR3 region is CASSREREEQFF. The CDR3 region has the DNA TGCGCCAGCAGCCGGGAGCGGGAGGAGCAGTTCTTC. Complete variable domain (other parts from reference TRBV5-1 and TRBJ2-1): KAGVTQTPRYLIKTRGQQVTLSCSPISGHRSVSWYQQTPGQGLQFLFEYFSETQRNKGNFPGRFSGRQFSNSRSEMNVSTLELGDSALYLCASSREREEQFFGPGTRLTVL.